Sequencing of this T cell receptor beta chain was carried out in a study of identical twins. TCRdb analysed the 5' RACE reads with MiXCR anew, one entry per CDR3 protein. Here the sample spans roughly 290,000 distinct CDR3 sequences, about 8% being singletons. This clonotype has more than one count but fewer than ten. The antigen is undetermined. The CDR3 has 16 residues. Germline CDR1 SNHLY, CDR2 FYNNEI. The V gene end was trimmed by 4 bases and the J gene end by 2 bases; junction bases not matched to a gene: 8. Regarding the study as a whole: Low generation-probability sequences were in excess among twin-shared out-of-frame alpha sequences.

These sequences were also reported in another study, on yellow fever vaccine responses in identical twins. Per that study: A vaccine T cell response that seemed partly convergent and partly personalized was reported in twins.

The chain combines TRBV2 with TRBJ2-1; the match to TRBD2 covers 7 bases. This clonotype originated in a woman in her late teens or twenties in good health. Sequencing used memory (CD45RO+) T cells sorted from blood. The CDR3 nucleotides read TGTGCCAGCAGTGTAGAACGGGGGACTACCTACAATGAGCAGTTCTTC. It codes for CASSVERGTTYNEQFF.